This passage covers 7 T cell receptor beta chains from one sample sequenced in a study of shared clonotypes between healthy human individuals. The repertoire was sequenced with immunoSEQ multiplex PCR; TCRdb's copy has only in-frame clones and lacks some. The sample includes under 600,000 clones, 95% to 96% of them seen just once. Sequencing was done on a sample of naive CD4+ T cells sorted from blood. Specified subset: CD45RA+ positively selected. Source of these receptors: a woman aged 25 to 39 in good health.

The V call is TRBV14, the J call TRBJ2-1; 13 bases fit TRBD2. Germline assignment: CDR1 SGHDN and CDR2 FVKESK. This CDR3 is 15 amino acids long. The V gene end was trimmed by 4 bases and the J gene end by 5 bases; junction bases not matched to a gene: 2. The CDR3 region has the DNA TGTGCCAGCAGCCCACTAGCGGGAGGGAACAATGAGCAGTTCTTC. Encoded protein: CASSPLAGGNNEQFF.

The chain combines TRBV6-5 with TRBJ2-5; 7 positions match TRBD1. Germline CDR1 reads MNHEY; CDR2 reads SVGAGI. The CDR3 is 13 residues long. J was trimmed by 3 bases and V by 5 bases; bases with no gene match: 3. The CDR3 bases are TGTGCCAGCAGTCAGGGGACAGAAGAGACCCAGTACTTC. Amino acid sequence: CASSQGTEETQYF.

This chain links TRBV15 with TRBJ2-5; tentative D call: TRBD2 (5 bases). The CDR3 loop spans 15 amino acids. V was pared by 0 bases and J by 2 bases, with 10 bases between. From germline, CDR1 is LNHNV and CDR2 YYDKDF (reference sequence). The CDR3 here is CATSRDLPGQETQYF. In DNA form, the CDR3 reads TGTGCCACCAGCAGAGATCTTCCGGGACAAGAGACCCAGTACTTC.

The chain carries TRBV10-3 and TRBJ1-2; TRBD1 matches at 11 bases. CDR3 length: 13 amino acids. Germline CDR1 ENHRY, CDR2 SYGVKD. V was pared by 10 bases and J by 7 bases, with 8 bases of the junction left unmatched. CDR3 DNA sequence: TGTGCCACCAGGGACAGGGGGTCGTTTGGCTACACCTTC. This codes for CATRDRGSFGYTF.

V is TRBV6-5 and J is TRBJ2-1, with 7 bases that match TRBD1. The V gene end was trimmed by 3 bases and the J gene end by 0 bases; junction bases not matched to a gene: 2. The CDR3 has 15 residues. Per germline, CDR1 MNHEY and CDR2 SVGAGI. Here the CDR3 DNA reads TGTGCCAGCAGTTATGAGGGGGCCTCCTACAATGAGCAGTTCTTC. As protein: CASSYEGASYNEQFF.

This chain connects TRBV29-1 to TRBJ1-4; tentatively, D is TRBD1 (5 bases). The CDR3 spans 13 residues. Germline CDR1 SQVTM, CDR2 ANQGSEA. Trimming removed 7 bases from V and 3 bases from J, with 12 bases in between. CDR3 bases: TGCAGCGCCCGGGGCACCCCTAATGAAAAACTGTTTTTT. Its protein is CSARGTPNEKLFF. The full variable domain, completed using reference TRBV29-1 and TRBJ1-4, is SAVISQKPSRDICQRGTSLTIQCQVDSQVTMMFWYRQQPGQSLTLIATANQGSEATYESGFVIDKFPISRPNLTFSTLTVSNMSPEDSSIYLCSARGTPNEKLFFGSGTQLSVL.

The chain combines TRBV7-2 with TRBJ2-2; perhaps TRBD1 as D (7 bases). The germline V gene has CDR1 SGHTA and CDR2 FQGNSA. The CDR3 length is 16 residues. V lost 7 bases to trimming and J lost 5 bases, with 20 bases between them. This CDR3 reads CASTRRRGQWTGELFF. Here the CDR3 DNA reads TGTGCCAGCACCCGTCGGAGGGGGCAATGGACCGGGGAGCTGTTTTTT.